These T cell receptor beta chains were read from a single sample in a study of blood T cell repertoires in COVID-19. Profiling relied on immunoSEQ multiplex PCR, and the TCRdb table lists in-frame clones only, not all of them. The sample records some 390,000 clones, roughly 86% being singletons. What was sequenced was PBMCs or T cells enriched from blood (not recorded which). Receptors were obtained from a woman aged 30 to 39 who had recovered from COVID-19. Each CDR3 is given without its conserved first and last residue. Each record gives: clone size, J gene, V gene, CDR3 protein. Clone sizes are given selectively: once, few, many, or a class where the clone is expanded.

NA TRBJ1-6 TRBV5-1 ASSLGTEDSPLH
NA TRBJ1-3 TRBV27 ASSLGQGLNTIY
NA TRBJ2-2 TRBV28 ASSLLSPAGGELF
NA TRBJ1-2 TRBV4-3 ASSQDLRDGYT
NA TRBJ1-4 TRBV19 ARIRGFHEKLF
NA TRBJ2-4 TRBV2 ASSSRHHELGLAKNIQY
once TRBJ2-5 TRBV7-2 ASSGSSGGAGETQY
NA TRBJ2-1 TRBV7-9 ASSGGLPNEQF
NA TRBJ2-7 TRBV15 ATSGGLNYEQY
NA TRBJ2-3 TRBV27 ASSFSGFGTDTQY
NA TRBJ1-5 TRBV19 ASSIGPQGIGQPQH
NA TRBJ2-1 TRBV5-1 ASSRSFSGSSYNEQF
NA TRBJ2-4 TRBV19 ASSISNGERFQLAKNIQY
NA TRBJ2-1 TRBV10-3 AISASGSGNEQF
NA TRBJ2-7 TRBV28 ASSGVAAAYEQY
once TRBJ1-1 TRBV2 ASSGWDRVNTEAF
NA TRBJ2-3 TRBV24-1 ATSDMGPGGTDTQY
NA TRBJ2-7 TRBV20-1 SASPPGQGREQY
NA TRBJ1-3 TRBV4-2 ASSLRMNTIY
NA TRBJ1-2 TRBV11-2 ASSPGQGYYGYT
NA TRBJ2-7 TRBV7-2 ASGRDRGYEQY
NA TRBJ2-3 TRBV7-3 ASSLNPASAVMDTQY
few TRBJ1-1 TRBV12-3/TRBV12-4 ASSFVANTEAF
NA TRBJ1-2 TRBV7-2 ASSLVVPTNYGYT
NA TRBJ1-5 TRBV6-5 ASSYSQGSQGQH
NA TRBJ1-3 TRBV27 ASSQLGVSGNTIY
NA TRBJ2-1 TRBV11-3 ASSLVRVDEQF
NA TRBJ2-1 TRBV15 ATSRGGQANEQF
NA TRBJ1-3 TRBV15 ATSDRRSGNTIY
NA TRBJ2-3 TRBV2 ASSETGNTQY
many TRBJ1-2 TRBV14 ASSKRDRAFGYT
NA TRBJ1-3 TRBV7-8 ASSLRVFSGGNTIY
NA TRBJ2-7 TRBV19 ASRSGIAYEQY
NA TRBJ2-7 TRBV18 ASSPGTGDPYEQY
NA TRBJ2-7 TRBV11-2 ASSLFRIGHSYEQY
NA TRBJ1-2 TRBV7-4 ASSGRSEQGRISANYGYT
NA TRBJ2-1 TRBV19 ASSIYPAGGILEQF
NA TRBJ2-2 TRBV6-2/TRBV6-3 ASSYGLILTGELF
NA TRBJ2-1 TRBV6-5 ASSTGGEQF
NA TRBJ1-6 TRBV7-9 ASSHGSGSQPLH
NA TRBJ1-4 TRBV4-2 ASSQDVGPEGEKLF
NA TRBJ2-1 TRBV6-5 ASKSGPGDNEQF
NA TRBJ1-6 TRBV6-4 ASSEGTGGSPLH
NA TRBJ1-1 TRBV4-2 ASSQEAGQNTEAF
once TRBJ1-2 TRBV12-3/TRBV12-4 ASSLQGNYGYT
NA TRBJ2-3 TRBV27 ASSHRGRGTDTQY
once TRBJ1-2 TRBV2 ASSYSILYT
NA TRBJ1-1 TRBV5-1 ASSAPGITEAF
NA TRBJ2-5 TRBV27 ASSLGDSDVETQY
NA TRBJ1-2 TRBV4-1 ASSHGQTRTNYGYT
once TRBJ2-3 TRBV21-1 ASSKAIRGFSPDTQY
once TRBJ1-1 TRBV27 ASSSYTYGGPMNTEAF
NA TRBJ1-1 TRBV11-1 ASSLATGLETEAF
NA TRBJ2-2 TRBV5-1 ASSSGLAGGRWTGELF
NA TRBJ2-3 TRBV27 ASSAIPGTSGYTDTQY
NA TRBJ1-4 TRBV5-1 ASSHGRGQSNEKLF
NA TRBJ2-3 TRBV24-1 ATSQGYTDTQY
NA TRBJ1-2 TRBV6-5 ASSYHGTGANYGYT
NA TRBJ2-2 TRBV7-9 ASSLSDRAGELF